This T cell receptor (beta chain) was sequenced in a study of persistence of HIV-infected CD4 T cells. By sample fraction, this clone is medium-sized. Its antigen is unknown. The length of the CDR3 is 16 residues. The ends were cut back, 3 bases at V and 4 bases at J, with 18 bases in the middle. CDR1 is SGHDN and CDR2 is FVKESK in the germline V gene. Stimulation used 10 ug/mL lysate from CMV-infected fibroblasts. CD40L-negative CD69-negative CD45RO-high memory CD4+ T cells were sorted as populations depleted of antigen-responding cells. Inclusion required CMV-positive serology and CD4+ counts above 400 cells/uL. Before stimulation, PBMCs underwent CD8+ T cell depletion. This was the immunoSEQ version 4 assay in survey mode. The table came from immunoSEQ multiplex PCR; TCRdb's copy has only in-frame clones and leaves some out. This table has 25,000 to 30,000 clones, more than 75% appearing once.

The sequence came from an adult man with HIV who was CMV-seropositive. V usage is TRBV14 and J usage is TRBJ1-1; D may be TRBD1 (6 bases). The sequencing used CD4+ T cells sorted from PBMCs after 18-hour stimulation, collected from a patient who received antiretroviral therapy. CDR3 sequence: CASSQVVGAKITEAFF. DNA of the CDR3: TGTGCCAGCAGCCAGGTCGTGGGGGCCAAAATCACTGAAGCTTTCTTT.